These 5 T cell receptor beta chains were sequenced from one sample in a study of OX40 agonist ivuxolimab in advanced cancers. The repertoire was sequenced with immunoSEQ multiplex PCR; TCRdb's copy has only in-frame clones and lacks some. The table shows fewer than 95,000 clones, with roughly 80% occurring only once. The starting material was CD4+ or CD8+ T cells sorted from blood, obtained in a trial of the OX40 agonist ivuxolimab. Receptor source: an adult with an advanced solid tumor such as melanoma, head and neck, liver or kidney cancer.

Here the CDR3 reads CASSLVGERVGYEQYF. In DNA form, the CDR3 reads TGTGCCAGCAGCTTGGTAGGAGAGAGGGTGGGCTACGAGCAGTACTTC. This rearrangement joins TRBV5-8 to TRBJ2-7, with D possibly matching TRBD2 (5 bases). V was clipped by 0 bases and J by 3 bases, with 16 bases between them. Germline V gene lookup returns CDR1 SGHTS and CDR2 YDEGEE. This CDR3 has 16 amino acids.

The chain has TRBV28 and TRBJ2-7; weak D call: TRBD2 (6 bases). V lost 5 bases to trimming and J lost 3 bases, with 20 bases between them. Germline V gene data show CDR1 as MDHEN and CDR2 as SYDVKM. This CDR3 spans 16 amino acids. CDR3 nucleotide sequence: TGTGCCAGCAGTCCCCTCGGCAGCGGGCATGACTACGAGCAGTACTTC. Amino acids: CASSPLGSGHDYEQYF.

The J gene is TRBJ2-7, the V gene TRBV27; TRBD2 matches 7 bases. J lost 6 bases, V lost 4 bases, and 18 bases had no gene match. This CDR3 is 17 amino acids long. The germline gives CDR1 MNHEY, CDR2 SMNVEV (reference sequence). The DNA of the CDR3 is TGTGCCAGCAGTTCCCTCCCCCCCCTAGCGGCCCGGGGCGAGCAGTACTTC. It codes for CASSSLPPLAARGEQYF.

This chain links TRBV5-1 with TRBJ1-4, with TRBD1 identical over 7 bases. This CDR3 is 16 amino acids long. Germline values: CDR1 SGHRS, CDR2 YFSETQ. V trimming: 4 bases; J trimming: 8 bases; junction bases outside the gene matches: 14. The CDR3 bases are TGCGCCAGCAGCCTCGTAACCGGGACAGTCCCCGAAAAACTGTTTTTT. Translation gives CASSLVTGTVPEKLFF. Complete variable domain (other parts from reference TRBV5-1 and TRBJ1-4): KAGVTQTPRYLIKTRGQQVTLSCSPISGHRSVSWYQQTPGQGLQFLFEYFSETQRNKGNFPGRFSGRQFSNSRSEMNVSTLELGDSALYLCASSLVTGTVPEKLFFGSGTQLSVL.

This clone came up once. The chain uses TRBV7-8 and TRBJ2-7, with 7 bases identical to TRBD1. This CDR3 region has 15 residues. Germline assignment: CDR1 SGHVS and CDR2 FQNEAQ. V lost 5 bases and J lost 0; bases outside the gene matches: 7. The CDR3 region is CASSPRQGPSYEQYV. The CDR3 bases are TGTGCCAGCAGCCCCAGACAGGGCCCCTCCTACGAGCAGTACGTC.